This is a list of T cell receptor beta chains from one sample in a study of molecular identifiers for immune sequencing clone quantification. Using its own MiXCR run on the PCR reads, TCRdb lists one record per CDR3 protein. This table holds nearly 650,000 distinct CDR3 sequences, 25% found once. The sample was naive CD8+ T cells from blood, with Jurkat cell RNA spiked in. The source of these receptors is a human donor in good health. Some libraries in this study had Jurkat cell RNA spiked in. Both conserved end residues are part of each CDR3. The D gene is left open where the match is weak. Expanded clones get a size class; other rows say once, few or many, or leave the size out.

CASSFPGQDGEAFF TGCGCCAGCAGCTTCCCGGGACAGGACGGTGAAGCTTTCTTT TRBJ1-1 many TRBD1 TRBV5-1
CASSPGPIAYEQYF TGTGCCAGCAGCCCCGGGCCAATCGCCTACGAGCAGTACTTC TRBJ2-7 - - TRBV13
CAISESGRVGLVNQPQHF TGTGCCATCAGTGAGTCGGGGCGAGTAGGACTGGTGAATCAGCCCCAGCATTTT TRBJ1-5 - - TRBV10-3
CSVETDYGYTF TGCAGCGTTGAAACTGACTATGGCTACACCTTC TRBJ1-2 many - TRBV29-1
CASGLVEDTQYF TGTGCCAGCGGCTTAGTGGAGGATACGCAGTATTTT TRBJ2-3 - - TRBV7-9
CASSGGFSNQPQHF TGTGCCAGTAGTGGAGGGTTCAGCAATCAGCCCCAGCATTTT TRBJ1-5 few - TRBV19
CASSQDLGRGPYEQYF TGCGCCAGCAGCCAAGATCTAGGGAGAGGACCCTACGAGCAGTACTTC TRBJ2-7 many - TRBV4-3
CASSLARATNEKLFF TGTGCCAGCAGTTTAGCCAGGGCAACTAATGAAAAACTGTTTTTT TRBJ1-4 many - TRBV12-3/TRBV12-4
CASSPGLAGVTDTQYF TGTGCCAGCAGCCCGGGACTAGCGGGGGTTACAGATACGCAGTATTTT TRBJ2-3 - TRBD2 TRBV27
CASSLGLAGSFYNEQFF TGTGCCAGCAGCTTGGGACTAGCGGGGAGTTTTTACAATGAGCAGTTCTTC TRBJ2-1 - TRBD2 TRBV7-9
CASRNETETQYF TGTGCCAGCAGAAATGAGACAGAGACCCAGTACTTC TRBJ2-5 - - TRBV28
CASSLAFNRTHRYGYTF TGTGCCAGCAGTTTAGCTTTTAACAGGACGCATCGCTATGGCTACACCTTC TRBJ1-2 many - TRBV12-3/TRBV12-4
CSSSGTEGTDTQYF TGCAGCTCATCCGGGACAGAGGGCACAGATACGCAGTATTTT TRBJ2-3 many TRBD1 TRBV29-1
CASTYRTGGGYEQYF TGTGCCAGTACCTACAGGACAGGGGGCGGTTACGAGCAGTACTTC TRBJ2-7 - TRBD1 TRBV19
CASQEGGSTPQYF TGTGCCAGCCAAGAGGGAGGGTCCACTCCGCAGTATTTT TRBJ2-3 - TRBD2 TRBV7-9
CASSPQGAPMGTEALF TGTGCCAGCAGCCCACAGGGGGCTCCCATGGGAACTGAAGCTTTGTTT TRBJ1-1 - TRBD1 TRBV7-2
CASSSNSGSGVRSVHTQYF TGTGCCAGCAGTTCAAATAGCGGGAGCGGGGTTCGATCTGTACATACGCAGTATTTT TRBJ2-3 few TRBD2 TRBV11-2
CASSIGSSYEQYF TGTGCCAGCAGCATAGGCAGCTCCTACGAGCAGTACTTC TRBJ2-7 many - TRBV7-9
CSVSSTGELFF TGCAGCGTTTCAAGTACCGGGGAGCTGTTTTTT TRBJ2-2 many - TRBV29-1
CASSLVAGDSYEQYF TGTGCCAGCAGCTTGGTCGCGGGGGACTCCTACGAGCAGTACTTC TRBJ2-7 many TRBD2 TRBV5-4
CSASSGRLAGGQETQYF TGCAGTGCTAGTTCGGGTAGGCTAGCGGGGGGTCAAGAGACCCAGTACTTC TRBJ2-5 few TRBD2 TRBV20-1
CATSDLGPPEQFF TGTGCCACCAGTGACTTGGGTCCCCCTGAGCAGTTCTTC TRBJ2-1 many - TRBV24-1
CASSPGRGGTDTQYF TGTGCCAGCAGCCCCGGGCGGGGGGGCACAGATACGCAGTATTTT TRBJ2-3 - TRBD2 TRBV7-2
CASSHTGSRGTYEQYF TGCGCCAGCAGCCACACGGGCTCAAGGGGAACCTACGAGCAGTACTTC TRBJ2-7 few - TRBV4-1
CSVDRSGELFF TGCAGCGTTGACAGGTCGGGGGAGCTGTTTTTT TRBJ2-2 many - TRBV29-1
CASSSGTTYGPETQYF TGTGCCAGCAGCTCCGGGACAACTTACGGTCCAGAGACCCAGTACTTC TRBJ2-5 few - TRBV6-5
CASHSGGDEQFF TGTGCCAGCCATTCAGGAGGGGATGAGCAGTTCTTC TRBJ2-1 - - TRBV28
CASNSGTELPGELFF TGTGCCAGCAACTCCGGGACAGAGCTACCCGGGGAGCTGTTTTTT TRBJ2-2 - - TRBV21-1
CASSPGDGRLNTEAFF TGTGCCAGCAGTCCTGGGGACGGCCGGTTGAACACTGAAGCTTTCTTT TRBJ1-1 once - TRBV27
CASSSTGLDTDTQYF TGTGCCAGCAGCTCGACGGGGCTAGACACAGATACGCAGTATTTT TRBJ2-3 many - TRBV7-6
CASSRAPAETDTQYF TGCGCCAGCAGCCGAGCTCCAGCGGAGACAGATACGCAGTATTTT TRBJ2-3 many - TRBV4-1
CASSPDRRSYEQYF TGTGCCAGCAGCCCCGATCGGCGCTCCTACGAGCAGTACTTC TRBJ2-7 many - TRBV7-9
CATSSGFGNQPQHF TGTGCCACCAGCAGTGGGTTTGGTAATCAGCCCCAGCATTTT TRBJ1-5 many - TRBV15
CATSGDSRPEQFF TGTGCCACCTCGGGGGACAGCCGTCCTGAGCAGTTCTTC TRBJ2-1 many - TRBV7-2
CASSFNFGVQPQHF TGTGCCAGCAGTTTTAATTTCGGTGTCCAGCCCCAGCATTTT TRBJ1-5 many - TRBV27
CASSLGSRVFKDTQYF TGTGCCAGCAGCTTAGGGTCCAGGGTATTCAAAGATACGCAGTATTTT TRBJ2-3 many - TRBV13
CASSKAAGVTDTQHF TGTGCCAGCAGCAAAGCTGCGGGGGTCACAGATACGCAGCATTTT TRBJ1-5 - - TRBV21-1
CASGFGTYGDEQYF TGTGCCAGCGGCTTCGGGACGTACGGCGACGAGCAGTACTTC TRBJ2-7 few - TRBV7-6
CASSADLGEDTEAFF TGTGCCAGCAGTGCCGATTTGGGGGAAGACACTGAAGCTTTCTTT TRBJ1-1 many - TRBV6-2/TRBV6-3
CASSIVGTLYEQYF TGTGCCAGTAGTATAGTAGGAACTCTCTACGAGCAGTACTTC TRBJ2-7 - - TRBV19
CASSLLATVNQPQHF TGTGCCAGCAGCTTATTAGCGACAGTCAATCAGCCCCAGCATTTT TRBJ1-5 many - TRBV7-2
CASSLEQGANEAFF TGTGCCAGCAGCTTAGAGCAGGGGGCGAATGAAGCTTTCTTT TRBJ1-1 - TRBD1 TRBV11-2
CASSSDMGLSTDTQYF TGTGCCAGCAGCAGTGACATGGGGCTTAGCACAGATACGCAGTATTTT TRBJ2-3 many - TRBV7-6
CASSPYVTGVPNTEAFF TGCGCCAGCAGCCCCTACGTTACAGGGGTCCCTAACACTGAAGCTTTCTTT TRBJ1-1 - TRBD1 TRBV4-1
CATSRVDMEQFF TGTGCCACCAGCAGAGTGGATATGGAGCAGTTCTTC TRBJ2-1 few - TRBV15
CASRTQGTEAFF TGTGCCAGCAGGACCCAGGGGACTGAAGCTTTCTTT TRBJ1-1 few - TRBV27
CASRSTGTWDTEAFF TGTGCCAGCAGATCGACAGGAACTTGGGACACTGAAGCTTTCTTT TRBJ1-1 - - TRBV27
CASSDRSTDTQYF TGTGCCAGCAGTGACAGGAGCACAGATACGCAGTATTTT TRBJ2-3 many - TRBV2
CASSKVREPYEQYF TGTGCCAGCAGCAAGGTCAGGGAACCCTACGAGCAGTACTTC TRBJ2-7 - - TRBV5-3
CASRNTRGGFYEQYF TGTGCCAGCAGAAACACCAGGGGCGGATTTTACGAGCAGTACTTC TRBJ2-7 - - TRBV6-5
CASSPYRGSEQFF TGTGCCAGCAGCCCCTACAGGGGATCTGAGCAGTTCTTC TRBJ2-1 many TRBD1 TRBV4-2
CSVVILAGVRGTDTQYF TGCAGCGTTGTTATCCTAGCGGGAGTGCGAGGGACAGATACGCAGTATTTT TRBJ2-3 many TRBD2 TRBV29-1
CASSLSRLAGDETQYF TGTGCCAGCAGTTTATCCCGCCTAGCGGGGGACGAGACCCAGTACTTC TRBJ2-5 many TRBD2 TRBV12-3/TRBV12-4
CAWSVRTDTQYF TGTGCCTGGAGTGTACGCACAGATACGCAGTATTTT TRBJ2-3 few - TRBV30
CASSAQGRQPQHF TGTGCCAGCAGCGCACAGGGGAGGCAGCCCCAGCATTTT TRBJ1-5 few - TRBV21-1